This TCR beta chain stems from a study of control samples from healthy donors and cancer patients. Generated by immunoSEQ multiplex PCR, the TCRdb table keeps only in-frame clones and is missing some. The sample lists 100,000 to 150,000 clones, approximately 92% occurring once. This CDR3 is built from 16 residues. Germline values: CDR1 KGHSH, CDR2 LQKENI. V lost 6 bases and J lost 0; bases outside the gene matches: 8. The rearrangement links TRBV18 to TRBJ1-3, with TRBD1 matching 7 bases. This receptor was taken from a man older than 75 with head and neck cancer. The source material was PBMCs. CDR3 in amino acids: CASSHRDRVSGNTIYF. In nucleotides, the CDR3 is TGTGCCAGCTCCCACAGGGACAGAGTCTCTGGAAACACCATATATTTT.